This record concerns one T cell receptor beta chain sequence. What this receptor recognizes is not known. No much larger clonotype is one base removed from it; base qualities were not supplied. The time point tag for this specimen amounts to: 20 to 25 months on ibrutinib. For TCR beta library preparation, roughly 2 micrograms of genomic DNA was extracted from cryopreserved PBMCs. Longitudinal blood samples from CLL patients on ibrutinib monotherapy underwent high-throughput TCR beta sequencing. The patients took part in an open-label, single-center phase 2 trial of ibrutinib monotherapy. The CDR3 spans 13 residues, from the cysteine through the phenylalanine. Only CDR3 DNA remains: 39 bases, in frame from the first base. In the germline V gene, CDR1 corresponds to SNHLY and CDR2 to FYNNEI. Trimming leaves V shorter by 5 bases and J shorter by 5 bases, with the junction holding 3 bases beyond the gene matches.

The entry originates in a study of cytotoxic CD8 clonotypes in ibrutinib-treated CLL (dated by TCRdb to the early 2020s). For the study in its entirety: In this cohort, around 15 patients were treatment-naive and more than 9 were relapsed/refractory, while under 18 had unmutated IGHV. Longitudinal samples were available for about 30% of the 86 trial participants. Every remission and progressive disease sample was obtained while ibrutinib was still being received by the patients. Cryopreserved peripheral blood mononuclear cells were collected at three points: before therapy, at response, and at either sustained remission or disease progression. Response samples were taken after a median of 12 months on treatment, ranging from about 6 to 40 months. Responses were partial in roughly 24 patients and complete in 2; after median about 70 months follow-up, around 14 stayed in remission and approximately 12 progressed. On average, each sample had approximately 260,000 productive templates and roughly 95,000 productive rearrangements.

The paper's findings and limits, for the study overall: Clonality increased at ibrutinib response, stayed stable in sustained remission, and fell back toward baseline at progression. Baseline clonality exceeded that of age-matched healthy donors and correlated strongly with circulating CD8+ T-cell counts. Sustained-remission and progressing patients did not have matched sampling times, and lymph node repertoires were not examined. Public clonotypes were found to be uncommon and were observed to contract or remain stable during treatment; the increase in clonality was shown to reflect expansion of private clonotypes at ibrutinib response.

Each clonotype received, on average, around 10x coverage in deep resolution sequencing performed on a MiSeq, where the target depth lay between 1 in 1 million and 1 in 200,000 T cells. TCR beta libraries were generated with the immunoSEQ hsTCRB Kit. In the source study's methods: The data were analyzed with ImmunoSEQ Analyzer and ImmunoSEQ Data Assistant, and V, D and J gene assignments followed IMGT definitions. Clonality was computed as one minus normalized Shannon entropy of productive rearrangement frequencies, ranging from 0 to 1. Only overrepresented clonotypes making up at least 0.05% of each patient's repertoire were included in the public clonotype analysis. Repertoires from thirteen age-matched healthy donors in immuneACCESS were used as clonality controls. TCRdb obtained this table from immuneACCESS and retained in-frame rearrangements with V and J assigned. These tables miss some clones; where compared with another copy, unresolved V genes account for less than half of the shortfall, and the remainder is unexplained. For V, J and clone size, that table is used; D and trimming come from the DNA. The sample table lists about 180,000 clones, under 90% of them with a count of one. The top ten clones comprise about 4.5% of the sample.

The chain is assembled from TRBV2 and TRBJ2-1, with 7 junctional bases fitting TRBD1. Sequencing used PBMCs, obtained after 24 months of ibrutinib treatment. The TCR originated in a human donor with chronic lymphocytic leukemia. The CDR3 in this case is CASSKGQDNEQFF. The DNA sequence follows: TGTGCCAGCAGTAAAGGACAGGACAATGAGCAGTTCTTC.